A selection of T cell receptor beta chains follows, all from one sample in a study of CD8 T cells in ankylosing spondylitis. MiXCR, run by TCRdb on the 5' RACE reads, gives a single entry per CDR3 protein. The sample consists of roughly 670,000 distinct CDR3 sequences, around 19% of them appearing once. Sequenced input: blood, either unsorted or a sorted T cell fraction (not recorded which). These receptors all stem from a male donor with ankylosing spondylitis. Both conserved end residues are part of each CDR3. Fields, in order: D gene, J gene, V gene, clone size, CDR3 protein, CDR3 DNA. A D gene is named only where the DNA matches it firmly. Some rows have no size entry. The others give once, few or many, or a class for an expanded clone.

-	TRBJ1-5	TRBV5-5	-	CASSLVGQHF	TGTGCCAGCAGCTTGGTAGGCCAGCATTTT
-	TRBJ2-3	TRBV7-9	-	CASSPPEGESTDTQYF	TGTGCCAGCAGCCCACCCGAAGGGGAGAGCACAGATACGCAGTATTTT
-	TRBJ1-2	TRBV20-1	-	CSARVRGSYGYTF	TGCAGTGCTAGAGTTAGGGGGAGTTACGGCTACACCTTC
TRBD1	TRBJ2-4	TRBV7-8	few	CASSLGGTGGDIQYF	TGTGCCAGCAGCTTAGGGGGGACAGGGGGGGACATTCAGTACTTC
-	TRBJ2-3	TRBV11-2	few	CASSLVWGTTSTDTQYF	TGTGCCAGCAGCTTAGTTTGGGGGACCACTAGCACAGATACGCAGTATTTT
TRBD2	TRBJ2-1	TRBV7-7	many	CASSLGLANYNEQFF	TGTGCCAGCAGCTTAGGACTAGCGAACTACAATGAGCAGTTCTTC
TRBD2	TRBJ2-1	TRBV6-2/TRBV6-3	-	CASRLTSGSLSNEQFF	TGTGCCAGCAGACTTACTAGCGGGAGTCTGAGTAATGAGCAGTTCTTC
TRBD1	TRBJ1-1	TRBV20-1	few	CRRDRGDTEAFF	TGCAGACGGGACAGGGGAGACACTGAAGCTTTCTTT
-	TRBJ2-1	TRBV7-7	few	CASSPGDNEQFF	TGTGCCAGCAGCCCAGGGGATAATGAGCAGTTCTTC
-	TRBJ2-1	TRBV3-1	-	CASTSLGYNEQFF	TGTGCCAGCACCTCACTGGGGTACAATGAGCAGTTCTTC
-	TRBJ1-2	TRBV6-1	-	CASSGPVYGYTF	TGTGCCAGCAGTGGGCCGGTGTATGGCTACACCTTC
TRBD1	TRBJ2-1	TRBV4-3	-	CASSQDWRTGANEQFF	TGCGCCAGCAGCCAAGATTGGAGGACAGGGGCGAATGAGCAGTTCTTC
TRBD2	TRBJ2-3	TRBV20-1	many	CSATEGREGRSDTQYF	TGCAGTGCCACCGAAGGGCGGGAGGGTCGATCAGATACGCAGTATTTT
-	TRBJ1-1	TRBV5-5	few	CASSLMGQDTEAFF	TGTGCCAGCAGCTTGATGGGGCAGGACACTGAAGCTTTCTTT
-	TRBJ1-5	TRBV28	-	CASLEVPGGSNQPQHF	TGTGCCAGCTTGGAGGTCCCGGGGGGGAGCAATCAGCCCCAGCATTTT
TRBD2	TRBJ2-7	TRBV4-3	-	CASSQELAGFSYEQYF	TGCGCCAGCAGCCAGGAACTAGCGGGTTTTTCCTACGAGCAGTACTTC
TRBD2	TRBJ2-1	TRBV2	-	CASSTGLAGLVDEQFF	TGTGCCAGCAGCACGGGACTAGCGGGGCTAGTAGATGAGCAGTTCTTC
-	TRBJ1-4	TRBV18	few	CASSPDAGWANEKLFF	TGTGCCAGCTCACCAGACGCAGGGTGGGCTAATGAAAAACTGTTTTTT
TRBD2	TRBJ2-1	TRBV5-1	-	CASSLLAGGEQFF	TGCGCCAGCAGCTTGCTAGCGGGAGGTGAGCAGTTCTTC
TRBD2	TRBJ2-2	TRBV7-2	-	CASSLLAGGRGGELFF	TGTGCCAGCAGCCTGCTAGCGGGGGGGCGTGGCGGGGAGCTGTTTTTT
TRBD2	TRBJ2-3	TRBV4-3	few	CASSQDRSGRGTDTQYF	TGCGCCAGCAGCCAAGATAGGAGCGGGAGGGGCACAGATACGCAGTATTTT
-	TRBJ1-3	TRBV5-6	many	CASSRTALSGNTIYF	TGTGCCAGCAGCCGCACAGCGCTCTCTGGAAACACCATATATTTT
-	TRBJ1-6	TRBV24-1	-	CATSDHPTASHSPLHF	TGTGCCACCAGTGACCATCCGACAGCGTCCCATTCACCCCTCCACTTT
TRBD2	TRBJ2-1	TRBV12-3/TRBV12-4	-	CASSFDSGGFRGEQFF	TGTGCCAGCAGTTTTGATAGCGGGGGGTTCCGAGGGGAGCAGTTCTTC
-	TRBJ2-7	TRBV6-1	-	CASSEGLTYEQYF	TGTGCCAGCAGTGAGGGACTTACCTACGAGCAGTACTTC
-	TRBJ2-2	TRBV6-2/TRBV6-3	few	CASNAARGSLSKELFF	TGTGCCAGCAACGCCGCCAGGGGATCCCTGTCTAAGGAGCTGTTTTTT